Below, one T cell receptor (beta chain) is given with its context. The CDR3 is 14 amino acids. The germline V and J ends were trimmed by 8 bases and 6 bases, with 20 bases remaining between them. Per the germline V gene, CDR1 is GTSNPN and CDR2 is SVGIG (reference sequence). This entry comes from a study of PD-L1 blockade in urothelial cancer. Study context: Atezolizumab at 1,200 mg intravenously every 3 weeks was started by patients in the mid-2010s. Blood analysis was done at 3 weeks (second dose) and 6 weeks after treatment began. Each blood sample yielded a median of about 130,000 T cells.

Measured with immunoSEQ multiplex PCR; TCRdb has only the in-frame clones, and not every one. Among under 120,000 clones listed, approximately 85% were seen once. This TCR was sampled from a middle-aged man with urothelial cancer. V and J are TRBV30 and TRBJ2-1, with D perhaps TRBD1 (6 bases). The sample in question was PBMCs, obtained around atezolizumab (anti-PD-L1) treatment. The DNA for the CDR3 is TGTGCCGGTACCAGACGGGACATCAGCAATGAGCAGTTCTTC. It is translated as CAGTRRDISNEQFF.